These 25 T cell receptor beta chains were all obtained from the same sample, sequenced in a study of vaccination and CD4 T cells after COVID-19. No antigen has been assigned to these receptors. CD4+ T cells that had been cultured provided DNA sequenced with the Oncomine TCR Beta short-read assay. TCRdb redid the calling of the PCR reads with MiXCR, one entry per CDR3 protein. The table records around 3,700 distinct CDR3 sequences, around 20% of them present only once. The treatment was: roughly ten-day PBMC culture with coronavirus spike peptide pools or control peptides (ViraFEST assay). The sequenced sample was CD4+ T cells from blood, cultured in vitro. These receptor sequences come from a human donor who had recovered from COVID-19.

V is TRBV7-8 and J is TRBJ2-4, with TRBD2 matching over 8 bases. The length of the CDR3 is 17 residues. V shed 2 bases and J 1 base; nucleotides not matched to a gene: 7. Germline V gives CDR1 SGHVS, CDR2 FQNEAQ. The DNA of the CDR3 is TGTGCCAGCAGCTTAAAGGCGGGGGGCCTGGCCAAAAACATTCAGTACTTC. Translated: CASSLKAGGLAKNIQYF. Supplemented by reference TRBV7-8 and TRBJ2-4, the full variable domain reads GAGVSQSPRYKVAKRGQDVALRCDPISGHVSLFWYQQALGQGPEFLTYFQNEAQLDKSGLPSDRFFAERPEGSVSTLKIQRTQQEDSAVYLCASSLKAGGLAKNIQYFGAGTRLSVL.

This clonotype appeared a few times. The chain links TRBV19 to TRBJ1-2; D is perhaps TRBD1 (6 bases). V was clipped by 5 bases and J by 0 bases, with 13 bases between them. CDR1 and CDR2 from the germline V gene are LNHDA and SQIVND (reference sequence). This CDR3 is built from 15 residues. The CDR3 here is CASSLTGSPNYGYTF. The CDR3 DNA reads as TGTGCCAGTAGTTTGACAGGCTCGCCTAACTATGGCTACACCTTC.

By proportion, this clonotype is medium-sized. The V call is TRBV6-4, the J call TRBJ2-3; no clear D. This CDR3 region has 13 residues. Trimming pared 2 bases from V and 2 bases from J, leaving 5 bases between. The germline V gene has CDR1 MRHNA and CDR2 SNTAGT. This CDR3 reads CASSDRVTDTQYF. The CDR3 nucleotides are TGTGCCAGCAGTGACAGGGTCACAGATACGCAGTATTTT.

In DNA form, the CDR3 reads TGCAGTGCTAGAGATTCAATTAGGACTGAAGCTTTCTTT. It yields the protein CSARDSIRTEAFF. This chain uses TRBV20-1 with TRBJ1-1; no clear D gene. CDR3 length: 13 residues. The germline CDR1 and CDR2 sequences are DFQATT and SNEGSKA (reference sequence). V shed 0 bases and J shed 5 bases, with 10 bases lying between them.

The sample holds a few counts of this clonotype. This chain uses TRBV19 with TRBJ1-1, with D uncertain. V lost 4 bases to trimming and J lost 5 bases, with 5 bases between them. The CDR3 is 11 residues long. Germline assignment: CDR1 LNHDA and CDR2 SQIVND (reference sequence). The CDR3, as DNA: TGTGCCAGTAGTACGAGGACTGAAGCTTTCTTT. Translating gives CASSTRTEAFF.

The gene calls are TRBV7-2 and TRBJ2-3; D remains unclear. Trimming cost V 4 bases and J 2 bases, with 16 bases left between them. CDR3 length: 16 amino acids. The V gene's germline CDR1 is SGHTA and CDR2 FQGNSA. CDR3 loop: CASSSPIVPSTDTQYF. The DNA for the CDR3 is TGTGCCAGCAGCTCACCTATAGTGCCTTCCACAGATACGCAGTATTTT.

This clonotype came up a few times. The V gene is TRBV6-2 or TRBV6-3, the J gene TRBJ1-2; unclear D gene. Germline loops: CDR1 MNHEY, CDR2 SVGEGT. CDR3 length: 13 amino acids. Trimming left V 8 bases short and J 8 bases short, with 18 bases between. The CDR3 DNA follows: TGTGCCAGCGTCCACGAAGCGGGTAGAGGCTACACCTTC. Translation gives CASVHEAGRGYTF.

This chain uses TRBV7-9 with TRBJ2-1; the D gene could be TRBD1 or TRBD2 (5 bases each). The CDR3 is made up of 13 amino acids. The V gene's germline CDR1 is SEHNR and CDR2 FQNEAQ (reference sequence). V was pared by 0 bases and J by 5 bases, with 5 bases between. The CDR3 DNA sequence: TGTGCCAGCAGCTTAGCGGGGGACAATGAGCAGTTCTTC. This encodes CASSLAGDNEQFF.

This clonotype showed up just once. The rearrangement links TRBV2 to TRBJ2-7, with 8 bases fitting TRBD1. Germline lookup yields CDR1 SNHLY and CDR2 FYNNEI. This CDR3 region has 14 residues. The V and J ends lost 9 bases and 5 bases, in that order; junction bases with no gene match: 12. CDR3 amino acids: CASTYRTGLDEQYF. For the CDR3, the DNA is TGTGCCAGTACTTATAGGACAGGGCTAGACGAGCAGTACTTC. The complete variable domain, with remaining parts taken from reference TRBV2 and TRBJ2-7, reads EPEVTQTPSHQVTQMGQEVILRCVPISNHLYFYWYRQILGQKVEFLVSFYNNEISEKSEIFDDQFSVERPDGSNFTLKIRSTKLEDSAMYFCASTYRTGLDEQYFGPGTRLTVT.

The chain carries TRBV7-9 and TRBJ1-1; D is possibly TRBD1 (6 bases). Between the trimmed V and J ends, which lost 3 bases and 3 bases, there was a span of 14 bases. Germline CDR1 reads SEHNR; CDR2 reads FQNEAQ (reference sequence). The CDR3 consists of 15 residues. The DNA for the CDR3 is TGTGCCAGCAGCTTGGGGGGCCCGGCGGACACTGAAGCTTTCTTT. The encoded protein is CASSLGGPADTEAFF.

The rearrangement uses TRBV20-1 and TRBJ2-1; 9 bases line up with TRBD2. CDR3 length equals 15 residues. After removal of 1 base from V and 4 bases from J, the junction contained 5 bases not matched to a gene. Looked up from germline, CDR1 is DFQATT and CDR2 is SNEGSKA (reference sequence). As DNA, the CDR3 is TGCAGTGCTAGAGCGGCGGGGGGGCGGTACAATGAGCAGTTCTTC. Encoded protein: CSARAAGGRYNEQFF.

The chain recombines TRBV6-5 with TRBJ2-7; the D gene could be TRBD1 or TRBD2 (6 bases each). Germline lookup yields CDR1 MNHEY and CDR2 SVGAGI. Trimming removed 0 bases from V and 7 bases from J, with 19 bases in between. This CDR3 has 16 residues. The CDR3, as DNA: TGTGCCAGCAGTTACTCGCGCGTGGGGGCTGCGGGGGAGCAGTACTTC. Translating it yields CASSYSRVGAAGEQYF.

This rearrangement joins TRBV19 to TRBJ2-5, with a weak D call TRBD1 (6 bases). CDR1 is LNHDA and CDR2 is SQIVND in the germline V gene (reference sequence). Trimming pared 4 bases from V and 0 bases from J, leaving 21 bases between. The CDR3 is 18 amino acids. In DNA form, the CDR3 reads TGTGCCAGTAGTACAGACAGGCGGTCTCCCCCATACCAAGAGACCCAGTACTTC. It encodes CASSTDRRSPPYQETQYF.

This clonotype occurred a few times. This rearrangement joins TRBV11-2 to TRBJ2-4; TRBD1 is a possible D gene (5 bases). Germline CDR1 and CDR2: SGHAT and FQNNGV. V was trimmed by 2 bases and J by 0 bases, leaving 11 bases between them. The CDR3 loop spans 16 amino acids. This CDR3 reads CASSLQGRLAKNIQYF. DNA for the CDR3: TGTGCCAGCAGCTTACAGGGCCGCCTAGCCAAAAACATTCAGTACTTC.

The sample holds a few counts of this clonotype. This sequence joins TRBV12-3 or TRBV12-4 and TRBJ1-6, with TRBD1 identical over 7 bases. V trimming: 5 bases; J trimming: 8 bases; junction bases outside the gene matches: 6. The CDR3 has 14 amino acids. The CDR3 here is CASSAGQKDSPLHF. For the CDR3, the DNA is TGTGCCAGCAGTGCGGGACAGAAAGATTCACCCCTCCACTTT.

This clonotype is medium-sized in the sample. The gene calls are TRBV6-1 and TRBJ1-6; perhaps TRBD1 as D (5 bases). Deletions cut 1 base from V and 0 bases from J, with 10 bases between. Germline V gene data show CDR1 as MNHNS and CDR2 as SASEGT. The CDR3 length is 17 residues. CDR3 in amino acids: CASSEVGGSSYNSPLHF. The CDR3 DNA reads as TGTGCCAGCAGTGAAGTTGGGGGGAGCTCCTATAATTCACCCCTCCACTTT.

By its share, this clonotype is large. J is TRBJ1-2 and V is TRBV6-1; D ambiguous. V lost 5 bases and J lost 6, with 16 bases in between. This CDR3 region has 14 residues. Germline V gene lookup returns CDR1 MNHNS and CDR2 SASEGT. The DNA of the CDR3 is TGTGCCAGCAGTCCCCTCCCCACACCGGATGGCTACACCTTC. Translated, it gives CASSPLPTPDGYTF.

This clonotype has only one observation. This CDR3 reads CASSYLERAPYEQYF. CDR3 bases: TGCGCCAGCAGCTATCTGGAGAGGGCCCCTTACGAGCAGTACTTC. The rearrangement joins TRBV4-1 to TRBJ2-7; possible D gene TRBD2, 5 bases. This CDR3 comprises 15 residues. The V and J ends lost 5 bases and 4 bases respectively, with 18 bases between them. CDR1 and CDR2 (germline): MGHRA, YSYEKL.

This clonotype is classed as medium-sized. The chain uses TRBV20-1 and TRBJ2-3; 14 nucleotides agree with TRBD2. V was pared by 5 bases and J by 2 bases, with 3 bases of the junction left unmatched. This CDR3 contains 15 residues. CDR1 and CDR2 from the germline V gene are DFQATT and SNEGSKA (reference sequence). CDR3 region: CSASGLAGVTDTQYF. DNA of the CDR3: TGCAGTGCTTCGGGACTAGCGGGGGTCACAGATACGCAGTATTTT.

The rearrangement uses TRBV20-1 and TRBJ2-3; D possibly corresponds to TRBD2 (6 bases). The V gene's germline CDR1 is DFQATT and CDR2 SNEGSKA (reference sequence). The V and J ends lost 3 bases and 2 bases respectively, with 15 bases between them. The CDR3 spans 15 residues. The CDR3 DNA is TGCAGTGCTAGCGGGGGTTGGGAATACACAGATACGCAGTATTTT. The encoded protein is CSASGGWEYTDTQYF.

CDR3 amino acids: CASTQVSDTQYF. The CDR3 DNA reads TGTGCCAGCACCCAGGTATCAGATACGCAGTATTTT. The chain links TRBV2 to TRBJ2-3, with unresolved D. This CDR3 spans 12 amino acids. Germline V gives CDR1 SNHLY, CDR2 FYNNEI. V was clipped by 7 bases and J by 4 bases, with 9 bases between them.

This clonotype has more than one count but fewer than ten. The V and J genes are TRBV29-1 and TRBJ2-4; TRBD1 matches at 8 bases. Germline lookup yields CDR1 SQVTM and CDR2 ANQGSEA. The CDR3 is made up of 14 amino acids. The V and J ends lost 6 bases and 3 bases, in that order; junction bases with no gene match: 7. CDR3 region: CSVGQGLGKNIQYF. The CDR3 DNA reads as TGCAGCGTAGGACAGGGTTTAGGCAAAAACATTCAGTACTTC.

This chain connects TRBV7-6 to TRBJ2-7, with TRBD2 matching over 7 bases. CDR3 length: 14 residues. V shed 4 bases, J shed 0 bases, and the junction held 3 bases outside the gene matches. CDR1 SGHVS and CDR2 FNYEAQ come from the germline V gene. The CDR3 DNA follows: TGTGCCAGCAGCTCCGGGGGGACCTCCTACGAGCAGTACTTC. This translates into CASSSGGTSYEQYF.

This clonotype showed up just a few times. This chain joins TRBV5-4 and TRBJ2-5; the match to TRBD2 covers 8 bases. V dropped 4 bases and J dropped 9; count of bases not matched to a gene: 17. Germline V CDR1 and CDR2: SGHNT, YYREEE (reference sequence). The CDR3 has 16 residues. The CDR3 nucleotides read TGTGCCAGCAGCCCGGGGGGGACCGGGAGGTATTTGGCCCAGTACTTC. Amino acids: CASSPGGTGRYLAQYF.

The chain is built from TRBV5-1 and TRBJ2-1; TRBD2 matches at 10 bases. Germline-derived CDR1 and CDR2 are SGHRS and YFSETQ. The CDR3 covers 15 residues. With V trimmed by 0 bases and J by 9 bases, 6 bases remained unmatched. CDR3 protein: CASSLGAGGLSEQFF. The CDR3 DNA follows: TGCGCCAGCAGCTTGGGAGCGGGGGGGCTCTCTGAGCAGTTCTTC.